The table lists the clone carrying this T cell receptor (beta chain) with a few counts. In the original analysis: Amplification from reference gene primers served as the basis for estimated nucleated cell counts. Some clones are missing from TCRdb's copy, which holds only in-frame ones; the method was immunoSEQ multiplex PCR. V, J and clone size are taken as reported in that table, and D and trimming were inferred from the DNA itself. The table lists about 260,000 clones, 87% of them singletons. CDR3 size: 15 residues. The V and J ends lost 1 base and 5 bases respectively, with 14 bases between them. CDR1 is SGHDT and CDR2 is YYEEEE in the germline V gene. This sample is drawn from a study of blood T cell repertoires in COVID-19. Study-level information: Samples of COVID-19 (acute and convalescent) were obtained from the United States, Italy and Spain. The analysed material was cDNA or gDNA that came from T cells, B-cell-depleted T cells, or PBMCs.

The V gene is TRBV5-6, the J gene TRBJ2-3; perhaps TRBD1 as D (6 bases). Sequencing was performed on peripheral blood. The source of this sequence is a woman in her thirties or forties who had recovered from COVID-19. CDR3 coding DNA: TGTGCCAGCAGCTTGCCATGGGGGCGCGAAGATACGCAGTATTTT. This encodes CASSLPWGREDTQYF. Looking up the rest from reference TRBV5-6 and TRBJ2-3 gives the full variable domain: DAGVTQSPTHLIKTRGQQVTLRCSPKSGHDTVSWYQQALGQGPQFIFQYYEEEERQRGNFPDRFSGHQFPNYSSELNVNALLLGDSALYLCASSLPWGREDTQYFGPGTRLTVL.